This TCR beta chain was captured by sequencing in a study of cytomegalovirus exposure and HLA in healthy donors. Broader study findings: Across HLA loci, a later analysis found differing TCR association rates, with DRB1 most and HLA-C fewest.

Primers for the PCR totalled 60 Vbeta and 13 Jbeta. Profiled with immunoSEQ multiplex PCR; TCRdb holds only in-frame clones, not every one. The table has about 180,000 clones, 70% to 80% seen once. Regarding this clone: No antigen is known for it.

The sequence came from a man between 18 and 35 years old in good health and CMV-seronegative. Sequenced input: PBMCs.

The CDR3 spells CASRRTDEAFF. The CDR3 region has the DNA TGCGCCAGCAGACGGACAGATGAAGCTTTCTTT. V and J are TRBV10-2 and TRBJ1-1; D might be TRBD1 (6 bases). The CDR3 covers 11 residues. V dropped 6 bases and J dropped 7 bases, with 9 bases sitting between them. Germline V gene sequence: CDR1 WSHSY, CDR2 SAAADI.